The 25 T cell receptor beta chains listed next were all sequenced from one sample in a study of T cells in Graves' hyperthyroidism and ophthalmopathy. TCR beta CDR3 regions were amplified from RNA. TCR CDR3 underwent first-round RT-PCR with the HTBI primer set. TCRdb reanalysed the multiplex PCR reads using MiXCR and keeps one entry per CDR3 protein. The table records around 700,000 distinct CDR3 sequences, around 20% of them present only once. The specimen sequenced was blood. Receptors were obtained from a woman between 50 and 59 years old with Graves' hyperthyroidism that later progressed to Graves' ophthalmopathy.

This clonotype was detected ten times or more. The V and J genes are TRBV29-1 and TRBJ2-5, with TRBD1 as a possible D gene (6 bases). This CDR3 region has 15 residues. Trimming removed 2 bases at V and 6 bases at J, with 19 bases between. Germline-derived CDR1 and CDR2 are SQVTM and ANQGSEA. CDR3 nucleotides: TGCAGCGTTGAACCTACGGACAGTCGCCCGAAGACCCAGTACTTC. Its protein is CSVEPTDSRPKTQYF. The entire variable domain, with the rest obtained from reference TRBV29-1 and TRBJ2-5, is as follows: SAVISQKPSRDICQRGTSLTIQCQVDSQVTMMFWYRQQPGQSLTLIATANQGSEATYESGFVIDKFPISRPNLTFSTLTVSNMSPEDSSIYLCSVEPTDSRPKTQYFGPGTRLLVL.

This clonotype appeared once. The chain combines TRBV2 with TRBJ2-5; TRBD2 aligns across 14 bases. V lost 6 bases and J lost 1; bases outside the gene matches: 1. Per the germline V gene, CDR1 is SNHLY and CDR2 is FYNNEI. CDR3 length: 15 residues. CDR3 residues: CASRGTSGGQETQYF. CDR3 DNA sequence: TGTGCCAGCAGGGGGACTAGCGGGGGCCAAGAGACCCAGTACTTC.

Written as DNA, the CDR3 is TGTGCCAGCAGCACCTCTTGGGGAGGTTTTGGAGATACGCAGTATTTT. This translates into CASSTSWGGFGDTQYF. This chain links TRBV9 with TRBJ2-3; a possible D gene is TRBD2 (6 bases). CDR1 is SGDLS, CDR2 YYNGEE, per germline. This CDR3 is 16 amino acids long. V lost 4 bases, J lost 5 bases, and 20 bases lay in between.

This clonotype was found many times. The chain carries TRBV7-2 and TRBJ2-3, with D possibly matching TRBD1 (6 bases). The germline CDR1 and CDR2 sequences are SGHTA and FQGNSA. The CDR3 has 15 residues. Trimming stripped 0 bases from V and 2 bases from J, with 9 bases between. The CDR3 nucleotides are TGTGCCAGCAGCTTAGCGGACAGCTTCACAGATACGCAGTATTTT. Translation: CASSLADSFTDTQYF.

The table lists this clonotype with a few counts. The rearrangement uses TRBV2 and TRBJ1-2; 10 bases match TRBD1. The V gene end was trimmed by 8 bases and the J gene end by 3 bases; junction bases not matched to a gene: 9. Germline CDR1 SNHLY, CDR2 FYNNEI. The CDR3 is 15 residues long. In nucleotides, the CDR3 is TGTGCCAGCGGCAAGACAGGGGGCTGGGACTATGGCTACACCTTC. It is translated as CASGKTGGWDYGYTF.

This clonotype showed up just a few times. The chain combines TRBV19 with TRBJ2-1; D unclear. The V gene's germline CDR1 is LNHDA and CDR2 SQIVND (reference sequence). V was trimmed by 1 base and J by 8 bases, leaving 12 bases between them. This CDR3 region has 14 residues. The CDR3 region is CASSIAGPTHEQFF. DNA for the CDR3: TGTGCCAGTAGTATAGCGGGCCCAACCCATGAGCAGTTCTTC.

This clonotype was seen only a few times. The J gene is TRBJ2-6, the V gene TRBV7-6, with D possibly matching TRBD1 (6 bases). This CDR3 comprises 17 residues. The V gene's germline CDR1 is SGHVS and CDR2 FNYEAQ. V was trimmed by 5 bases and J by 3 bases, leaving 17 bases between them. CDR3 region: CASSRSGEVRGANVLTF. The CDR3 nucleotides are TGTGCCAGCAGCCGATCAGGGGAAGTACGTGGGGCCAACGTCCTGACTTTC.

The rearrangement joins TRBV6-1 to TRBJ1-1, with D possibly being TRBD1 (5 bases). The CDR3 extends over 11 amino acids. V lost 6 bases, J lost 8 bases, and 10 bases lay in between. Germline assignment: CDR1 MNHNS and CDR2 SASEGT. CDR3 protein: CASRRRQEAFF. In DNA form, the CDR3 reads TGTGCCAGCAGACGTAGACAGGAAGCTTTCTTT.

There are a few counts of this clonotype. The junction does not match germline at one end; this may be a read error. V is TRBV7-7 and J is TRBJ2-2; D unresolved. The CDR3 covers 14 residues. CDR1 is SSHAT and CDR2 is FNYEAQ in the germline V gene (reference sequence). CDR3 DNA sequence: TGTGCTAGCAGCTCCGGGCCGAGGCCCGGGGAGCTGTTTTTT. The encoded protein is CASSSGPRPGELFF.

V is TRBV29-1 and J is TRBJ2-4; 7 bases are shared with TRBD2. Germline V CDR1 and CDR2: SQVTM, ANQGSEA. The CDR3 has 16 amino acids. After removal of 4 bases from V and 1 base from J, the junction contained 10 bases not matched to a gene. CDR3 sequence: CSVVGGDPRAKNIQYF. DNA for the CDR3: TGCAGCGTTGTGGGGGGGGACCCACGGGCCAAAAACATTCAGTACTTC.

This clonotype showed up just a few times. J is TRBJ2-2 and V is TRBV2; D might be TRBD2 (6 bases). CDR1 and CDR2 from the germline V gene are SNHLY and FYNNEI. V lost 3 bases, J lost 2 bases, and 13 bases lay in between. The CDR3 sequence is 16 residues long. The DNA of the CDR3 is TGTGCCAGCAGTGACCTGGCGGGGCTCAACACCGGGGAGCTGTTTTTT. This gives the protein CASSDLAGLNTGELFF.

This sequence joins TRBV29-1 and TRBJ2-5; D perhaps matches TRBD1 (6 bases). The CDR3 length is 12 residues. With 3 bases removed from V and 9 bases from J, the gap between germline ends came to 14 bases. CDR1 and CDR2 from the germline V gene are SQVTM and ANQGSEA. The DNA for the CDR3 is TGCAGCGTTGAGGAAATGGACAGACCCCAGTACTTC. This sequence encodes CSVEEMDRPQYF.

This clonotype has just a few counts. V is TRBV6-1 and J is TRBJ2-1; TRBD2 aligns across 11 bases. Per germline, CDR1 MNHNS and CDR2 SASEGT. The CDR3 covers 17 residues. J gave up 0 bases and V 2 bases, and 3 bases lay outside the gene matches. The CDR3 coding sequence is TGTGCCAGCAGTGAAACTAGCGGGGGCCTCTCCTACAATGAGCAGTTCTTC. Its translation is CASSETSGGLSYNEQFF.

This clonotype was picked up a small number of times. V gene TRBV7-9 combines with J gene TRBJ2-7; D is perhaps TRBD1 or TRBD2 (5 bases each). There are 12 residues in the CDR3. Germline-derived CDR1 and CDR2 are SEHNR and FQNEAQ (reference sequence). The V gene lost 2 bases and the J gene lost 5 bases, with 7 bases spanning the gap. This CDR3 is CASSLWGNEQYF. CDR3 in DNA: TGTGCCAGCAGCTTATGGGGGAACGAGCAGTACTTC.

V is TRBV19 and J is TRBJ1-2; TRBD1 matches 7 bases. CDR3 length: 13 amino acids. V dropped 9 bases and J dropped 6; count of bases not matched to a gene: 10. Germline V gene data show CDR1 as LNHDA and CDR2 as SQIVND (reference sequence). CDR3 protein: CASRSDREDGYTF. The CDR3 nucleotides read TGTGCCAGCCGATCAGACAGGGAGGATGGCTACACCTTC.

This clonotype showed up just a few times. The chain joins TRBV4-1 to TRBJ2-1, with 13 nucleotides matching TRBD2. J lost 14 bases, V lost 2 bases, and 12 bases had no gene match. CDR1 and CDR2 (germline): MGHRA, YSYEKL. CDR3 length: 16 amino acids. The CDR3 DNA reads TGCGCCAGCAGCCAACCGGGACTAGCGGGGCGGCCGGATAAGTTCTTC. It translates to CASSQPGLAGRPDKFF.

This clonotype was picked up many times. The chain has TRBV7-8 and TRBJ2-1; 10 nucleotides line up with TRBD1. The CDR3 length is 17 residues. V trimming: 1 base; J trimming: 5 bases; junction bases outside the gene matches: 8. Germline CDR1 is SGHVS and CDR2 is FQNEAQ. Here the CDR3 reads CASSLVAPGQGNNEQFF. CDR3 nucleotide sequence: TGTGCCAGCAGCTTAGTAGCACCGGGACAGGGGAACAATGAGCAGTTCTTC. The full variable domain, in which reference TRBV7-8 and TRBJ2-1 provide the parts outside the CDR3, is GAGVSQSPRYKVAKRGQDVALRCDPISGHVSLFWYQQALGQGPEFLTYFQNEAQLDKSGLPSDRFFAERPEGSVSTLKIQRTQQEDSAVYLCASSLVAPGQGNNEQFFGPGTRLTVL.

The J gene is TRBJ1-4, the V gene TRBV5-1; 9 positions agree with TRBD1. The CDR3 loop spans 16 amino acids. Per the germline V gene, CDR1 is SGHRS and CDR2 is YFSETQ. V dropped 3 bases and J dropped 4; count of bases not matched to a gene: 7. In DNA form, the CDR3 reads TGCGCCAGCAGCTCAGGACAGGGGAGAGTTAATGAAAAACTGTTTTTT. The encoded protein is CASSSGQGRVNEKLFF.

This clonotype turned up a few times. The chain carries TRBV27 and TRBJ2-7; a possible D gene is TRBD2 (5 bases). V was trimmed by 5 bases and J by 3 bases, leaving 14 bases between them. The CDR3 spans 14 residues. The germline gives CDR1 MNHEY, CDR2 SMNVEV (reference sequence). CDR3 nucleotides: TGTGCCAGCAGTACAACCCCGGGAAGCTACGAGCAGTACTTC. Translating it yields CASSTTPGSYEQYF.

This clonotype was seen only a few times. The V call is TRBV29-1, the J call TRBJ2-1; possibly TRBD1 for D (6 bases). Trimming took 6 bases from V and 5 from J, leaving 23 bases between them. The CDR3 contains 16 residues. Germline CDR1 SQVTM, CDR2 ANQGSEA. The CDR3, as DNA: TGCAGCGTGCAGGCCCCGGACAGAAAAAGAAACAATGAGCAGTTCTTC. This codes for CSVQAPDRKRNNEQFF.

This clonotype has just a few counts. V usage is TRBV27 and J usage is TRBJ1-2; D possibly corresponds to TRBD1 (5 bases). V lost 4 bases, J lost 0 bases, and 9 bases lay in between. The CDR3 is 14 residues long. Germline V gene lookup returns CDR1 MNHEY and CDR2 SMNVEV (reference sequence). CDR3 region: CASSYRLANYGYTF. The CDR3 bases are TGTGCCAGCAGTTACAGGCTTGCTAACTATGGCTACACCTTC.

The chain carries TRBV5-1 and TRBJ2-2, with 7 bases fitting TRBD2. This CDR3 is built from 16 residues. Per the germline V gene, CDR1 is SGHRS and CDR2 is YFSETQ. The J segment lost 5 bases and the V segment lost 1 base, leaving 8 bases of the junction unmatched. For the CDR3, the DNA is TGCGCCAGCAGCTTGCACCTGCTCGGGGGGACCGGGGAGCTGTTTTTT. This sequence encodes CASSLHLLGGTGELFF.

A remark on this clonotype: A read error may be the cause here, since a much bigger clone is one base away. The CDR3 does not end in the conserved phenylalanine or tryptophan, so this is likely a read error. The chain links TRBV7-2 to TRBJ2-5, with a tentative D call TRBD1 (6 bases). The V end was cut by 0 bases, the J end by 7 bases, with 15 bases between. Germline CDR1 reads SGHTA; CDR2 reads FQGNSA. This CDR3 is 15 amino acids long. The CDR3 protein is CASSLAAGERGTQYL. The CDR3 DNA sequence: TGTGCCAGCAGCTTAGCCGCAGGGGAGAGGGGGACCCAGTACCTC.

In its sample, this clonotype was seen many times. The V gene is TRBV20-1, the J gene TRBJ2-3; 13 positions agree with TRBD2. The germline V gene has CDR1 DFQATT and CDR2 SNEGSKA (reference sequence). The junction had 5 bases not matched to a gene; V was cut back by 1 base and J by 7 bases. This CDR3 comprises 15 residues. CDR3 sequence reads: CSARGTSGGYNTQYF. CDR3 nucleotides: TGCAGTGCTAGAGGGACTAGCGGGGGATATAATACGCAGTATTTT.

This clonotype was seen only a few times. V and J are TRBV7-9 and TRBJ2-1; D is perhaps TRBD2 (6 bases). The CDR3 length is 16 residues. Per germline, CDR1 SEHNR and CDR2 FQNEAQ (reference sequence). V dropped 5 bases and J dropped 2 bases, with 16 bases sitting between them. This CDR3 is CASSRRPGLAYNEQFF. CDR3 coding DNA: TGTGCCAGCAGCCGACGCCCGGGACTGGCCTACAATGAGCAGTTCTTC.